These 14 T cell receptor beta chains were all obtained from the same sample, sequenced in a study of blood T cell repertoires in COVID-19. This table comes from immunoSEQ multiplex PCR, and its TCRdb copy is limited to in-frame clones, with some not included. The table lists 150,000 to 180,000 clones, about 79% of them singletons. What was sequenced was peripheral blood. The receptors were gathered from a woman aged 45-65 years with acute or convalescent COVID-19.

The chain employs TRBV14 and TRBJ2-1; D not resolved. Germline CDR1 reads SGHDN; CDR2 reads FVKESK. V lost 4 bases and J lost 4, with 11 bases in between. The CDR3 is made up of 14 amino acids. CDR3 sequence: CASSRLGRYNEQFF. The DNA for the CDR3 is TGTGCCAGCAGCCGTTTGGGCCGGTACAATGAGCAGTTCTTC.

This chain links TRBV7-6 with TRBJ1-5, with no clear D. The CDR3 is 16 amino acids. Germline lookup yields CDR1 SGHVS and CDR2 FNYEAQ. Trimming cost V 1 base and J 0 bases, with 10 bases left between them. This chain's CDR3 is CASSLEPTGSNQPQHF. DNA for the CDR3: TGTGCCAGCAGCTTAGAACCGACGGGTAGCAATCAGCCCCAGCATTTT.

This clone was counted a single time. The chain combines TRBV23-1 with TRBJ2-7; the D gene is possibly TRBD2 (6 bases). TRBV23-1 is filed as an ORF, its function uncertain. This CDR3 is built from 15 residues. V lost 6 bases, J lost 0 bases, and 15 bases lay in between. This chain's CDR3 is CASRPPGVLSYEQYF. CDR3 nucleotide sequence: TGCGCCAGCAGACCCCCGGGGGTGCTCTCCTACGAGCAGTACTTC.

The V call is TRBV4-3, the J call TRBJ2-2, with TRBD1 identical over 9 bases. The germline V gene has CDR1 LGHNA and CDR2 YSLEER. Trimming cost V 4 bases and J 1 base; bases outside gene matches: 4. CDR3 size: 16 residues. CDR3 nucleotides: TGCGCCAGCAGCCCACGGACAGGGGTGAACACCGGGGAGCTGTTTTTT. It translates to CASSPRTGVNTGELFF.

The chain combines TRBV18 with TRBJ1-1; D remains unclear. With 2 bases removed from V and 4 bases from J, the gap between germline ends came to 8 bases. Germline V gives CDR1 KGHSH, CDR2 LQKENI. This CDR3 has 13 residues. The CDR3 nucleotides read TGTGCCAGCTCACCAGGGTCGGGCACTGAAGCTTTCTTT. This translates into CASSPGSGTEAFF.

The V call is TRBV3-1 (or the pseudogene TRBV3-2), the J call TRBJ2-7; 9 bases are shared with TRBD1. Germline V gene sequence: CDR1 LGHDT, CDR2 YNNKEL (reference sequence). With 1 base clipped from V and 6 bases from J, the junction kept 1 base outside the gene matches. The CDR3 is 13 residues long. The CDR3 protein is CASSQVTGGEQYF. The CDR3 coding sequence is TGTGCCAGCAGCCAAGTGACAGGGGGCGAGCAGTACTTC.

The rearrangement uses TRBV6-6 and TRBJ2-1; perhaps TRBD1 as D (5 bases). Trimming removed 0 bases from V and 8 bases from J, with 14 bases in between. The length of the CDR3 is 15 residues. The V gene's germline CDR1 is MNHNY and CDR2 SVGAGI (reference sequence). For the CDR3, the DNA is TGTGCCAGCAGTTACTCGTCAGGGAACTCGGATGAGCAGTTCTTC. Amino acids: CASSYSSGNSDEQFF.

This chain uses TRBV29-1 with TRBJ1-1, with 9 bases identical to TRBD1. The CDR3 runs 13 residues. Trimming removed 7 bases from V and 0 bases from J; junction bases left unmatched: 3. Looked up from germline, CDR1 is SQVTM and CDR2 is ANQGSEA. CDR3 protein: CSAGTGMNTEAFF. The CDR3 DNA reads TGCAGCGCAGGGACAGGGATGAACACTGAAGCTTTCTTT. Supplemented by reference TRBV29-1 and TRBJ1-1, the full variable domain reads SAVISQKPSRDICQRGTSLTIQCQVDSQVTMMFWYRQQPGQSLTLIATANQGSEATYESGFVIDKFPISRPNLTFSTLTVSNMSPEDSSIYLCSAGTGMNTEAFFGQGTRLTVV.

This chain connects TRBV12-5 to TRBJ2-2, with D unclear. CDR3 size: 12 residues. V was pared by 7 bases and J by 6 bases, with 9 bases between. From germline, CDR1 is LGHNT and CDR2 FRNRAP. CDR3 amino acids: CASAISPGELFF. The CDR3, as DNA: TGTGCTAGTGCCATTTCCCCCGGGGAGCTGTTTTTT. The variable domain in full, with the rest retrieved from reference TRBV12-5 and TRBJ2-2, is DARVTQTPRHKVTEMGQEVTMRCQPILGHNTVFWYRQTMMQGLELLAYFRNRAPLDDSGMPKDRFSAEMPDATLATLKIQPSEPRDSAVYFCASAISPGELFFGEGSRLTVL.

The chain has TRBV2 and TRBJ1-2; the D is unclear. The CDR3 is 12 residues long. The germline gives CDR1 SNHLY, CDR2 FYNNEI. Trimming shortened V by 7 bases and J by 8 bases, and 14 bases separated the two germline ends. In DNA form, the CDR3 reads TGTGCCAGCAACCCGGGTCTCTGGGGCTACACCTTC. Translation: CASNPGLWGYTF. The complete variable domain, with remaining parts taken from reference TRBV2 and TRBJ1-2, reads EPEVTQTPSHQVTQMGQEVILRCVPISNHLYFYWYRQILGQKVEFLVSFYNNEISEKSEIFDDQFSVERPDGSNFTLKIRSTKLEDSAMYFCASNPGLWGYTFGSGTRLTVV.

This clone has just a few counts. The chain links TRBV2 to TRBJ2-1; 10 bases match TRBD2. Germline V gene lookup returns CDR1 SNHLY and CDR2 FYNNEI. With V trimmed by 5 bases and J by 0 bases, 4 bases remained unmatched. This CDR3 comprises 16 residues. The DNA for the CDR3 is TGTGCCAGCAGTTCTAGCGGGGGCGACTCCTACAATGAGCAGTTCTTC. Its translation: CASSSSGGDSYNEQFF.

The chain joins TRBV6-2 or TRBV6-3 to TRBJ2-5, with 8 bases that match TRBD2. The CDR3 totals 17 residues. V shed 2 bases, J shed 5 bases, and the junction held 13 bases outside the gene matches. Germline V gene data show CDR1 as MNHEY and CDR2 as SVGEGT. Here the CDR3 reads CASSYGFRGGLGETQYF. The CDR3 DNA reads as TGTGCCAGCAGTTACGGCTTCCGCGGGGGGCTGGGGGAGACCCAGTACTTC.

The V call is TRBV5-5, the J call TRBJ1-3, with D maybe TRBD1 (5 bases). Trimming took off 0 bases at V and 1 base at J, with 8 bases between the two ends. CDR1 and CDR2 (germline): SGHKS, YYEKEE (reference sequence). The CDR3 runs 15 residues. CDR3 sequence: CASSLGGSSGNTIYF. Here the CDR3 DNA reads TGTGCCAGCAGCTTGGGGGGCAGTTCTGGAAACACCATATATTTT.

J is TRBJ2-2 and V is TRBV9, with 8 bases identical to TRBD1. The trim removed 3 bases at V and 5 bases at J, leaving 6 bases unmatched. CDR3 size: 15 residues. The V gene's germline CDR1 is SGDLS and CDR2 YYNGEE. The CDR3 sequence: CASSGRTGITGELFF. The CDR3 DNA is TGTGCCAGCAGCGGCCGGACAGGGATTACCGGGGAGCTGTTTTTT.